These 32 T cell receptor beta chains came from one sample sequenced in a study of T cells in Graves' hyperthyroidism and ophthalmopathy. The CDR3 regions of TCR beta were amplified from RNA transcripts. With the HTBI primer set, the TCR CDR3 went through a first round of RT-PCR. TCRdb re-called the multiplex PCR reads through MiXCR, storing one row per CDR3 protein. The table lists under 400,000 distinct CDR3 sequences, over 15% of them singletons. Material for sequencing was blood. Receptor source: a woman in her forties or fifties with Graves' hyperthyroidism.

This clonotype was counted between two and nine times. The chain has TRBV30 and TRBJ1-1; no reliable D call. V lost 2 bases and J 7 bases, leaving 8 bases between the germline ends. Germline V gene data show CDR1 as GTSNPN and CDR2 as SVGIG (reference sequence). This CDR3 region has 11 residues. The DNA for the CDR3 is TGTGCCTGGAGTTCGTTTAATGAAGCTTTCTTT. It specifies CAWSSFNEAFF.

The table lists this clonotype with many counts. The chain recombines TRBV11-2 with TRBJ2-7, with 7 bases lining up with TRBD1. CDR1 and CDR2 (germline): SGHAT, FQNNGV. V trimming: 5 bases; J trimming: 8 bases; junction bases outside the gene matches: 6. The CDR3 runs to 12 residues. DNA of the CDR3: TGTGCCAGCAGCCCGGGACAGACGAAGCAGTACGTC. It is translated as CASSPGQTKQYV.

This clonotype was recorded at least ten times. The chain links TRBV3-1 to TRBJ1-1, with TRBD1 matching 10 bases. The V segment lost 2 bases and the J segment 1 base; nucleotides outside the gene matches: 4. Per germline, CDR1 LGHDT and CDR2 YNNKEL (reference sequence). The CDR3 runs 16 residues. CDR3 coding DNA: TGTGCCAGCAGCCAACCCGGACAGGGGGGGAACACTGAAGCTTTCTTT. Protein sequence: CASSQPGQGGNTEAFF.

The rearrangement joins TRBV30 to TRBJ1-3; D possibly corresponds to TRBD1 (5 bases). The V end lost 3 bases, the J end lost 2 bases, and 11 bases lay between the germline ends. This CDR3 region has 14 residues. CDR1 and CDR2 (germline): GTSNPN, SVGIG (reference sequence). The DNA for the CDR3 is TGTGCCTGGAGCAGGGTCCGGGCTGGAAACACCATATATTTT. Amino acid sequence: CAWSRVRAGNTIYF.

This clonotype was found many times. V and J are TRBV30 and TRBJ1-5, with D possibly being TRBD1 (5 bases). CDR3 length: 13 residues. The V end lost 3 bases, the J end lost 6 bases, and 12 bases lay between the germline ends. Germline V lookup: CDR1 GTSNPN, CDR2 SVGIG (reference sequence). CDR3 protein: CAWSAGNGQPQHF. In nucleotides, the CDR3 is TGTGCCTGGAGCGCAGGGAACGGTCAGCCCCAGCATTTT.

This clonotype has a count of ten or more. The chain is built from TRBV6-1 and TRBJ1-2; unclear D gene. This CDR3 region has 16 residues. Germline V gene sequence: CDR1 MNHNS, CDR2 SASEGT. V lost 0 bases and J lost 3, with 14 bases in between. The chain's CDR3 is CASSEAPERWDYGYTF. The CDR3 nucleotides are TGTGCCAGCAGTGAAGCCCCGGAACGGTGGGACTATGGCTACACCTTC.

This clonotype was counted between two and nine times. This rearrangement joins TRBV5-1 to TRBJ1-1; D unresolved. The CDR3 is 15 residues long. V dropped 1 base and J dropped 0 bases, with 10 bases sitting between them. Germline V gene lookup returns CDR1 SGHRS and CDR2 YFSETQ. DNA of the CDR3: TGCGCCAGCAGCTTGAGAGAAAATCTGAACACTGAAGCTTTCTTT. Protein product: CASSLRENLNTEAFF.

This chain uses TRBV9 with TRBJ2-1; D ambiguous. V gave up 3 bases and J gave up 5 bases, with 9 bases separating them. The CDR3 covers 13 residues. CDR1 is SGDLS, CDR2 YYNGEE, per germline. Written as DNA, the CDR3 is TGTGCCAGCAGCGGTCGTGGGGACAATGAGCAGTTCTTC. This gives the protein CASSGRGDNEQFF.

The genes are TRBV2 and TRBJ2-2; TRBD1 agrees at 8 bases. CDR3 length equals 15 residues. Trimming cost V 7 bases and J 4 bases; bases outside gene matches: 8. Germline V gene data show CDR1 as SNHLY and CDR2 as FYNNEI. CDR3 in amino acids: CASIYDRGGTGELFF. CDR3 bases: TGTGCCAGCATCTACGACAGGGGCGGCACCGGGGAGCTGTTTTTT.

This clonotype was recorded only once. The V and J genes are TRBV7-2 and TRBJ2-1; D gene uncertain. The CDR3 loop spans 12 amino acids. The germline V and J ends were trimmed by 4 bases and 8 bases, with 9 bases remaining between them. Germline lookup yields CDR1 SGHTA and CDR2 FQGNSA. DNA for the CDR3: TGTGCCAGCAGCTCACGGACCCATGAGCAGTTCTTC. As protein: CASSSRTHEQFF.

The chain is built from TRBV6-1 and TRBJ1-1, with D uncertain. Deletions cut 6 bases from V and 5 bases from J, with 16 bases between. Per the germline V gene, CDR1 is MNHNS and CDR2 is SASEGT. The CDR3 length is 14 residues. As DNA, the CDR3 is TGTGCCAGCAGCCAACTGGGGAGCAGGACTGAAGCTTTCTTT. Protein sequence: CASSQLGSRTEAFF.

This clonotype appeared many times. V gene TRBV5-1 combines with J gene TRBJ1-1; D is perhaps TRBD1 (6 bases). The V gene's germline CDR1 is SGHRS and CDR2 YFSETQ. CDR3 length equals 15 residues. Trimming shortened V by 4 bases and J by 0 bases, and 13 bases separated the two germline ends. The CDR3 DNA is TGCGCCAGCAGCGGAGCGGGACACCTGAACACTGAAGCTTTCTTT. Amino acids: CASSGAGHLNTEAFF.

Only a few counts were recorded for this clonotype. The chain uses TRBV10-1 and TRBJ2-2; the D gene is possibly TRBD2 (6 bases). Germline V CDR1 and CDR2: WNHNN, SYGVQD (reference sequence). The ends were cut back, 3 bases at V and 1 base at J, with 12 bases in the middle. This CDR3 contains 16 residues. Here the CDR3 reads CASSENVGGNTGELFF. CDR3 coding DNA: TGCGCCAGCAGTGAAAATGTGGGAGGGAACACCGGGGAGCTGTTTTTT.

The genes are TRBV6-1 and TRBJ2-2; TRBD2 agrees at 13 bases. The V gene's germline CDR1 is MNHNS and CDR2 SASEGT. V was clipped by 6 bases and J by 7 bases; unmatched bases: 8. The CDR3 extends over 16 amino acids. CDR3 nucleotides: TGTGCCAGCAGAGGACTAGCGGGAGTCTCTGGCGGGGAGCTGTTTTTT. Translating it yields CASRGLAGVSGGELFF.

This clonotype has more than one count but fewer than ten. The chain carries TRBV6-6 and TRBJ2-3; 7 bases fit TRBD2. The CDR3 contains 15 residues. V shed 2 bases and J 4 bases; nucleotides not matched to a gene: 6. Germline V CDR1 and CDR2: MNHNY, SVGAGI (reference sequence). CDR3 coding DNA: TGTGCCAGCAGTTACATCCGGACTAGTGCAGATACGCAGTATTTT. Translating gives CASSYIRTSADTQYF.

The table lists this clonotype with many counts. The chain is built from TRBV28 and TRBJ2-1, with 13 bases matching TRBD2. Germline V CDR1 and CDR2: MDHEN, SYDVKM. The CDR3 length is 15 residues. Trimming removed 3 bases from V and 9 bases from J; junction bases left unmatched: 5. DNA of the CDR3: TGTGCCAGCAGTTTCTGGACTAGCGGGAGTGGTGAGCAGTTCTTC. Protein: CASSFWTSGSGEQFF.

The rearrangement joins TRBV20-1 to TRBJ2-7, with no clear D. The CDR3 runs 12 residues. Germline CDR1 reads DFQATT; CDR2 reads SNEGSKA (reference sequence). Trimming removed 4 bases at V and 3 bases at J, with 10 bases between. The chain's CDR3 is CSAIGRFYEQYF. The CDR3 DNA follows: TGCAGTGCTATCGGACGATTCTACGAGCAGTACTTC.

This chain joins TRBV2 and TRBJ1-1, with TRBD1 matching 10 bases. V was pared by 6 bases and J by 6 bases, with 4 bases of the junction left unmatched. CDR3 length equals 13 residues. In germline, CDR1 is SNHLY, CDR2 FYNNEI. The CDR3 spells CASRGQGLPEAFF. The CDR3 region has the DNA TGTGCCAGCAGGGGACAGGGGCTCCCTGAAGCTTTCTTT.

This clonotype occurred many times. This chain uses TRBV12-3 or TRBV12-4 with TRBJ2-3; D is possibly TRBD2 (5 bases). V was clipped by 3 bases and J by 5 bases, with 12 bases between them. This CDR3 is 14 amino acids long. CDR3 in amino acids: CASSLGTRKDTQYF. The CDR3 DNA is TGTGCCAGCAGTTTGGGTACTAGGAAAGATACGCAGTATTTT.

This rearrangement joins TRBV6-5 to TRBJ1-2; D is uncertain. Germline V gives CDR1 MNHEY, CDR2 SVGAGI. The CDR3 is 14 amino acids. V was clipped by 2 bases and J by 8 bases, with 15 bases between them. CDR3 region: CASSYDRLWRGYTF. The CDR3 DNA sequence: TGTGCCAGCAGTTACGATAGGCTTTGGCGGGGCTACACCTTC.

The rearrangement joins TRBV2 to TRBJ2-7, with a possible D match to TRBD2 (5 bases). The V end lost 2 bases, the J end lost 3 bases, and 14 bases lay between the germline ends. The CDR3 covers 15 residues. CDR1 and CDR2 from the germline V gene are SNHLY and FYNNEI. The CDR3 here is CASSERLSGLYEQYF. Written as DNA, the CDR3 is TGTGCCAGCAGTGAAAGGTTAAGCGGACTCTACGAGCAGTACTTC.

This clonotype was observed a few times. The chain has TRBV5-6 and TRBJ2-7; D perhaps matches TRBD1 (5 bases). This CDR3 has 13 amino acids. In germline, CDR1 is SGHDT, CDR2 YYEEEE. V lost 2 bases to trimming and J lost 4 bases, with 10 bases between them. The CDR3 sequence is CASSFGRGYEQYV. The CDR3, as DNA: TGTGCCAGCAGCTTCGGAAGGGGATACGAGCAGTACGTC.

The CDR3 loop is CASSHGDYGYTF. The CDR3 nucleotides are TGTGCCAGCAGCCATGGGGATTATGGCTACACCTTC. The chain employs TRBV3-1 and TRBJ1-2; D gene unclear. The CDR3 is 12 amino acids. CDR1 and CDR2 from the germline V gene are LGHDT and YNNKEL (reference sequence). Trimming stripped 3 bases from V and 5 bases from J, with 7 bases between.

The genes are TRBV6-1 and TRBJ2-1, with TRBD2 matching 11 bases. This CDR3 is built from 17 residues. V dropped 2 bases and J dropped 5; count of bases not matched to a gene: 8. The germline V gene has CDR1 MNHNS and CDR2 SASEGT. The CDR3: CASSERPTSGSNNEQFF. The CDR3 DNA follows: TGTGCCAGCAGTGAACGCCCTACTAGCGGGAGTAACAATGAGCAGTTCTTC.

This clonotype has only a few counts. V is TRBV6-1 and J is TRBJ2-3; D is uncertain. Per germline, CDR1 MNHNS and CDR2 SASEGT. The CDR3 has 14 residues. Trimming pared 3 bases from V and 6 bases from J, leaving 13 bases between. The CDR3: CASSDLAEDDTQYF. The CDR3 region has the DNA TGTGCCAGCAGTGATCTGGCCGAGGACGATACGCAGTATTTT.

CDR3 in DNA: TGCAGTGCTAGGGGGGAAATGAACACTGAAGCTTTCTTT. Amino acids: CSARGEMNTEAFF. The rearrangement links TRBV20-1 to TRBJ1-1; a possible D gene is TRBD1 (5 bases). V shed 3 bases and J shed 0 bases, with 8 bases lying between them. The germline gives CDR1 DFQATT, CDR2 SNEGSKA (reference sequence). This CDR3 has 13 residues.

A few counts support this clonotype. This chain uses TRBV6-1 with TRBJ2-1; D might be TRBD2 (5 bases). V lost 6 bases and J lost 7, with 13 bases in between. Germline V gene lookup returns CDR1 MNHNS and CDR2 SASEGT. CDR3 length: 13 amino acids. CDR3 in amino acids: CASRKAGENEQFF. In DNA, the CDR3 is TGTGCCAGCAGGAAGGCTGGGGAGAATGAGCAGTTCTTC.

This clonotype was seen many times. This chain joins TRBV12-3 or TRBV12-4 and TRBJ1-6, with TRBD1 matching over 9 bases. This CDR3 spans 14 amino acids. J lost 9 bases, V lost 8 bases, and 8 bases had no gene match. The chain's CDR3 is CASGPGQGFSPLHF. The DNA for the CDR3 is TGTGCCAGCGGCCCGGGACAGGGATTTTCACCCCTCCACTTT.

This chain links TRBV7-2 with TRBJ1-1; D is possibly TRBD1 (6 bases). V was pared by 4 bases and J by 2 bases, with 11 bases between. The CDR3 has 14 amino acids. Germline V gene data show CDR1 as SGHTA and CDR2 as FQGNSA. CDR3 sequence reads: CASSSRTANTEAFF. CDR3 coding DNA: TGTGCCAGCAGCTCAAGGACAGCCAACACTGAAGCTTTCTTT.

The J gene is TRBJ2-6, the V gene TRBV12-3 or TRBV12-4; possible D gene TRBD1, 5 bases. This CDR3 region has 14 residues. With 5 bases removed from V and 4 bases from J, the gap between germline ends came to 9 bases. The CDR3 sequence: CASSPTGGANVLTF. In DNA form, the CDR3 reads TGTGCCAGCAGTCCCACAGGAGGGGCCAACGTCCTGACTTTC.

This clonotype has just a few counts. The gene calls are TRBV5-1 and TRBJ2-2; D remains ambiguous. The germline V gene has CDR1 SGHRS and CDR2 YFSETQ. This CDR3 is built from 16 residues. The V end lost 0 bases, the J end lost 4 bases, and 13 bases lay between the germline ends. This CDR3 is CASSLEAALVTGELFF. CDR3 nucleotide sequence: TGCGCCAGCAGCTTGGAGGCGGCTTTGGTCACCGGGGAGCTGTTTTTT.

This clonotype was picked up many times. In DNA, the CDR3 is TGTGCCAGCAGTTCACGGACAGGGGGCGCGTGGGGCTACACCTTC. Translating it yields CASSSRTGGAWGYTF. This chain connects TRBV12-3 or TRBV12-4 to TRBJ1-2, with TRBD1 matching over 11 bases. The CDR3 has 15 amino acids. Trimming removed 4 bases from V and 8 bases from J; junction bases left unmatched: 9.